The 30 T cell receptor beta chains given below trace back to one sample, sequenced in a study of T cell responses to AZD1222 COVID-19 vaccine. The method was immunoSEQ multiplex PCR; TCRdb's version includes in-frame clones alone and lacks a portion of them. The sample has tens of thousands of clones; about nine tenths are singletons. The sequenced sample was peripheral blood, obtained on day 0 of AZD1222 vaccination. The receptors come from an adult in good health.

The rearrangement uses TRBV18 and TRBJ1-3; unclear D gene. The CDR3 consists of 15 residues. Germline CDR1 KGHSH, CDR2 LQKENI. Trimming shortened V by 0 bases and J by 0 bases, and 6 bases separated the two germline ends. The CDR3 DNA sequence: TGTGCCAGCTCACCACCAGTCTACTCTGGAAACACCATATATTTT. Amino acid sequence: CASSPPVYSGNTIYF.

The chain joins TRBV7-9 to TRBJ1-2, with D maybe TRBD1 (5 bases). The germline gives CDR1 SEHNR, CDR2 FQNEAQ (reference sequence). CDR3 length equals 14 residues. Trimming cost V 1 base and J 2 bases, with 8 bases left between them. This CDR3 reads CASSLGPGNYGYTF. The CDR3 region has the DNA TGTGCCAGCAGCTTAGGTCCAGGGAACTATGGCTACACCTTC.

CDR3 coding DNA: TGTGCCAGCAGCCAGACTAGCGGGAGTCGAAACGGGGAGCTGTTTTTT. It translates to CASSQTSGSRNGELFF. This rearrangement joins TRBV7-9 to TRBJ2-2, with 12 bases lining up with TRBD2. J was trimmed by 7 bases and V by 5 bases; bases with no gene match: 8. This CDR3 has 16 residues. Germline values: CDR1 SEHNR, CDR2 FQNEAQ (reference sequence).

The rearrangement links TRBV9 to TRBJ1-2; D possibly corresponds to TRBD1 (6 bases). The V and J ends lost 3 bases and 4 bases respectively, with 10 bases between them. The CDR3 contains 13 residues. Germline V lookup: CDR1 SGDLS, CDR2 YYNGEE. Here the CDR3 reads CASSDQQGYGYTF. The CDR3, as DNA: TGTGCCAGCAGCGATCAACAGGGCTATGGCTACACCTTC.

V gene TRBV7-8 combines with J gene TRBJ2-1; D uncertain. V shed 6 bases and J shed 0 bases, with 9 bases lying between them. The CDR3 has 14 amino acids. CDR1 SGHVS and CDR2 FQNEAQ come from the germline V gene. The CDR3 is CASRQLYSYNEQFF. DNA for the CDR3: TGTGCCAGCAGACAGTTATACTCCTACAATGAGCAGTTCTTC.

This clone appeared a single time. The genes are TRBV19 and TRBJ1-2, with D possibly being TRBD1 (5 bases). Germline assignment: CDR1 LNHDA and CDR2 SQIVND (reference sequence). The CDR3 runs to 16 residues. Deletions cut 5 bases from V and 4 bases from J, with 20 bases between. Here the CDR3 reads CASSVGQGGSSYGYTF. The CDR3 bases are TGTGCCAGTAGTGTCGGGCAGGGAGGTTCTAGCTATGGCTACACCTTC.

The chain uses TRBV11-2 and TRBJ2-1, with 9 bases aligning to TRBD2. The V gene's germline CDR1 is SGHAT and CDR2 FQNNGV. V lost 1 base and J lost 7; bases outside the gene matches: 5. The CDR3 covers 15 residues. The CDR3, as DNA: TGTGCCAGCAGCTTAGCCCTAGCGGGGAAAAATGAGCAGTTCTTC. Its translation is CASSLALAGKNEQFF.

The rearrangement joins TRBV4-1 to TRBJ1-6; 7 bases are shared with TRBD1. Per the germline V gene, CDR1 is MGHRA and CDR2 is YSYEKL. V shed 3 bases and J 6 bases; nucleotides not matched to a gene: 2. This CDR3 comprises 14 residues. The CDR3 bases are TGCGCCAGCAGCCAGACAGGGTTTAATTCACCCCTCCACTTT. This translates into CASSQTGFNSPLHF.

Concerning this clone: At one end the junction does not follow the germline gene, possibly because of a read error. V gene TRBV5-8 combines with J gene TRBJ1-5, with D tentatively TRBD1 (6 bases). Germline values: CDR1 SGHTS, CDR2 YDEGEE. The CDR3 has 15 residues. CDR3 loop: CDSSWKGVGGQPQHF. The DNA of the CDR3 is TGTGACAGCAGCTGGAAGGGGGTAGGGGGTCAGCCCCAGCATTTT. The full variable domain, with the rest looked up from reference TRBV5-8 and TRBJ1-5, is EAGVTQSPTHLIKTRGQQATLRCSPISGHTSVYWYQQALGLGLQFLLWYDEGEERNRGNFPPRFSGRQFPNYSSELNVNALELEDSALYLCDSSWKGVGGQPQHFGDGTRLSIL.

This chain uses TRBV11-2 with TRBJ2-1; maybe TRBD1 (5 bases). From germline, CDR1 is SGHAT and CDR2 FQNNGV. This CDR3 has 13 residues. Trimming cost V 0 bases and J 8 bases, with 8 bases left between them. The CDR3 DNA follows: TGTGCCAGCAGCTTAGATCAGGGCGATGAGCAGTTCTTC. Residues: CASSLDQGDEQFF.

This chain joins TRBV9 and TRBJ2-2; D not resolved. Trimming pared 4 bases from V and 0 bases from J, leaving 22 bases between. Looked up from germline, CDR1 is SGDLS and CDR2 is YYNGEE. There are 19 residues in the CDR3. The chain's CDR3 is CASSPDLRVGSSNTGELFF. The CDR3 coding sequence is TGTGCCAGCAGCCCAGACCTACGGGTGGGCAGCTCGAACACCGGGGAGCTGTTTTTT.

The chain employs TRBV5-1 and TRBJ2-3; the match to TRBD1 covers 12 bases. V shed 4 bases, J shed 4 bases, and the junction held 4 bases outside the gene matches. Germline V gives CDR1 SGHRS, CDR2 YFSETQ. The CDR3 runs 15 residues. The CDR3 spells CASSRGQGAADTQYF. CDR3 in DNA: TGCGCCAGCAGCAGGGGACAGGGGGCCGCAGATACGCAGTATTTT.

The chain has TRBV3-1 (or the pseudogene TRBV3-2) and TRBJ2-1; TRBD2 matches at 9 bases. The V and J ends lost 5 bases and 6 bases, in that order; junction bases with no gene match: 5. This CDR3 spans 14 amino acids. In germline, CDR1 is LGHDT, CDR2 YNNKEL (reference sequence). CDR3 bases: TGTGCCAGCAGCTTTGGACTAGCGCCCAATGAGCAGTTCTTC. This gives the protein CASSFGLAPNEQFF.

This chain connects TRBV19 to TRBJ1-4, with TRBD1 as a possible D gene (5 bases). The CDR3 totals 11 residues. Trimming stripped 5 bases from V and 11 bases from J, with 9 bases between. Germline lookup yields CDR1 LNHDA and CDR2 SQIVND (reference sequence). CDR3 sequence: CASSGEGKLFF. In DNA form, the CDR3 reads TGTGCCAGTAGTGGGGAGGGGAAACTGTTTTTT.

Only one count was recorded for this clone. This chain links TRBV28 with TRBJ1-2; D not certain. The CDR3 has 13 residues. Germline CDR1 and CDR2: MDHEN and SYDVKM. The ends were cut back, 6 bases at V and 6 bases at J, with 14 bases in the middle. CDR3 sequence (DNA): TGTGCCAGCAGCCGTATTGGCTATGATGGCTACACCTTC. The encoded protein is CASSRIGYDGYTF.

This clone was seen once. The rearrangement joins TRBV28 to TRBJ1-2; no firm D call. CDR1 and CDR2 from the germline V gene are MDHEN and SYDVKM. This CDR3 has 15 amino acids. V was cut by 4 bases and J by 3 bases, with 15 bases left in between. The chain's CDR3 is CASSSSSRRHYGYTF. The CDR3 DNA follows: TGTGCCAGCAGTTCCTCTTCCCGGAGGCACTATGGCTACACCTTC.

This chain joins TRBV7-8 and TRBJ2-1; TRBD2 might be the D (6 bases). CDR1 and CDR2 from the germline V gene are SGHVS and FQNEAQ. Trimming removed 0 bases at V and 7 bases at J, with 7 bases between. The CDR3 is made up of 13 amino acids. The CDR3 DNA reads TGTGCCAGCAGCTTAGCGGGGGGAAATGAGCAGTTCTTC. Its protein is CASSLAGGNEQFF. The full variable domain, rest sourced from reference TRBV7-8 and TRBJ2-1, is GAGVSQSPRYKVAKRGQDVALRCDPISGHVSLFWYQQALGQGPEFLTYFQNEAQLDKSGLPSDRFFAERPEGSVSTLKIQRTQQEDSAVYLCASSLAGGNEQFFGPGTRLTVL.

This rearrangement joins TRBV7-9 to TRBJ2-7; D is possibly TRBD1 (5 bases). V lost 0 bases, J lost 1 base, and 10 bases lay in between. This CDR3 has 15 amino acids. Germline V CDR1 and CDR2: SEHNR, FQNEAQ (reference sequence). For the CDR3, the DNA is TGTGCCAGCAGCTTAGCCCTGGGGCAGTCCTACGAGCAGTACTTC. It yields the protein CASSLALGQSYEQYF. Combining the CDR3 with reference TRBV7-9 and TRBJ2-7 gives the whole variable domain DTGVSQNPRHKITKRGQNVTFRCDPISEHNRLYWYRQTLGQGPEFLTYFQNEAQLEKSRLLSDRFSAERPKGSFSTLEIQRTEQGDSAMYLCASSLALGQSYEQYFGPGTRLTVT.

The V call is TRBV10-3, the J call TRBJ2-3; D remains ambiguous. The V gene lost 0 bases and the J gene lost 2 bases, with 9 bases spanning the gap. This CDR3 spans 15 amino acids. The germline V gene has CDR1 ENHRY and CDR2 SYGVKD. The CDR3 sequence is CAISESSADTDTQYF. Written as DNA, the CDR3 is TGTGCCATCAGTGAGTCATCGGCAGACACAGATACGCAGTATTTT.

J is TRBJ1-3 and V is TRBV10-3; D remains ambiguous. Trimming removed 5 bases at V and 0 bases at J, with 14 bases between. The CDR3 totals 16 residues. Germline V gene data show CDR1 as ENHRY and CDR2 as SYGVKD. CDR3 bases: TGTGCCATCAGTAATACTTCACCCGACTCTGGAAACACCATATATTTT. Translation gives CAISNTSPDSGNTIYF.

This clone was observed a single time. The V call is TRBV28, the J call TRBJ2-6; D is ambiguous. Germline CDR1 and CDR2: MDHEN and SYDVKM. V lost 8 bases, J lost 1 base, and 9 bases lay in between. This CDR3 comprises 14 residues. The CDR3 sequence is CASGSSSGANVLTF. The CDR3, as DNA: TGTGCCAGCGGAAGTAGTTCTGGGGCCAACGTCCTGACTTTC.

The rearrangement joins TRBV5-4 to TRBJ1-4, with 7 nucleotides matching TRBD1. V dropped 7 bases and J dropped 8; count of bases not matched to a gene: 8. CDR1 SGHNT and CDR2 YYREEE come from the germline V gene (reference sequence). CDR3 length: 13 amino acids. The CDR3 sequence is CASHDRVKEKLFF. CDR3 sequence (DNA): TGTGCCAGCCACGACAGGGTTAAGGAAAAACTGTTTTTT. The variable domain in full, completed from reference TRBV5-4 and TRBJ1-4, reads ETGVTQSPTHLIKTRGQQVTLRCSSQSGHNTVSWYQQALGQGPQFIFQYYREEENGRGNFPPRFSGLQFPNYSSELNVNALELDDSALYLCASHDRVKEKLFFGSGTQLSVL.

The chain employs TRBV28 and TRBJ2-7; 9 bases agree with TRBD1. V dropped 5 bases and J dropped 3; count of bases not matched to a gene: 8. The CDR3 runs to 15 residues. Germline CDR1 MDHEN, CDR2 SYDVKM. The CDR3 DNA reads TGTGCCAGCAGTACCACAGGGGGCCCTAGCTACGAGCAGTACTTC. Its translation: CASSTTGGPSYEQYF. Supplemented by reference TRBV28 and TRBJ2-7, the full variable domain reads DVKVTQSSRYLVKRTGEKVFLECVQDMDHENMFWYRQDPGLGLRLIYFSYDVKMKEKGDIPEGYSVSREKKERFSLILESASTNQTSMYLCASSTTGGPSYEQYFGPGTRLTVT.

This clone was counted a few times. The chain has TRBV7-6 and TRBJ2-2, with 7 bases fitting TRBD2. This CDR3 region has 15 residues. Germline V gene sequence: CDR1 SGHVS, CDR2 FNYEAQ. V lost 6 bases and J lost 1; bases outside the gene matches: 5. CDR3 coding DNA: TGTGCCAGCAGAGCGGGACTGCTGAACACCGGGGAGCTGTTTTTT. Encoded protein: CASRAGLLNTGELFF.

This clone showed up just a few times. V usage is TRBV7-9 and J usage is TRBJ1-1; 9 positions agree with TRBD1. V was pared by 5 bases and J by 4 bases, with 5 bases of the junction left unmatched. The CDR3 extends over 14 amino acids. The V gene's germline CDR1 is SEHNR and CDR2 FQNEAQ (reference sequence). This chain's CDR3 is CASSGGTGLTEAFF. The CDR3 nucleotides are TGTGCCAGCAGCGGGGGGACAGGGCTCACTGAAGCTTTCTTT. Full variable domain (outside the CDR3, taken from reference TRBV7-9 and TRBJ1-1): DTGVSQNPRHKITKRGQNVTFRCDPISEHNRLYWYRQTLGQGPEFLTYFQNEAQLEKSRLLSDRFSAERPKGSFSTLEIQRTEQGDSAMYLCASSGGTGLTEAFFGQGTRLTVV.

The rearrangement links TRBV5-1 to TRBJ2-7; unclear D gene. The CDR3 has 16 residues. V dropped 7 bases and J dropped 2 bases, with 22 bases sitting between them. Germline CDR1 SGHRS, CDR2 YFSETQ. In DNA form, the CDR3 reads TGCGCCAGCGCTCCCGACCGACCGCTAAGACCCTACGAGCAGTACTTC. This sequence encodes CASAPDRPLRPYEQYF.

The chain couples TRBV7-9 to TRBJ2-2, with unresolved D. Germline CDR1 is SEHNR and CDR2 is FQNEAQ (reference sequence). The germline V and J ends were trimmed by 5 bases and 0 bases, with 10 bases remaining between them. This CDR3 contains 15 residues. CDR3 DNA: TGTGCCAGCAGCCCATGGATGACGAACACCGGGGAGCTGTTTTTT. Its protein product is CASSPWMTNTGELFF.

This clone has just a few counts. The chain recombines TRBV19 with TRBJ2-7; 7 positions agree with TRBD1. V lost 0 bases and J lost 4; bases outside the gene matches: 15. Germline-derived CDR1 and CDR2 are LNHDA and SQIVND (reference sequence). CDR3 length: 18 residues. The CDR3 DNA reads as TGTGCCAGTAGTATAGATGGCCCCTCGACAGGGATGGAGTACGAGCAGTACTTC. This encodes CASSIDGPSTGMEYEQYF.

This clone was seen only once. This rearrangement joins TRBV2 to TRBJ2-7; D may be TRBD1 (5 bases). The CDR3 sequence is 18 residues long. The germline V and J ends were trimmed by 8 bases and 2 bases, with 28 bases remaining between them. Germline loops: CDR1 SNHLY, CDR2 FYNNEI. CDR3 residues: CASGPIESGFAFAYEQYF. The CDR3 nucleotides read TGTGCCAGCGGTCCAATCGAATCAGGGTTCGCATTCGCCTACGAGCAGTACTTC. Looking up the rest from reference TRBV2 and TRBJ2-7 gives the full variable domain: EPEVTQTPSHQVTQMGQEVILRCVPISNHLYFYWYRQILGQKVEFLVSFYNNEISEKSEIFDDQFSVERPDGSNFTLKIRSTKLEDSAMYFCASGPIESGFAFAYEQYFGPGTRLTVT.

This sequence joins TRBV5-5 and TRBJ1-2; perhaps TRBD1 as D (5 bases). V lost 1 base, J lost 8 bases, and 15 bases lay in between. CDR1 SGHKS and CDR2 YYEKEE come from the germline V gene (reference sequence). CDR3 length equals 14 residues. The CDR3 loop reads CASSLTSGGEGYTF. DNA for the CDR3: TGTGCCAGCAGCTTGACCTCGGGAGGGGAAGGCTACACCTTC. The complete variable domain, with remaining parts taken from reference TRBV5-5 and TRBJ1-2, reads DAGVTQSPTHLIKTRGQQVTLRCSPISGHKSVSWYQQVLGQGPQFIFQYYEKEERGRGNFPDRFSARQFPNYSSELNVNALLLGDSALYLCASSLTSGGEGYTFGSGTRLTVV.